This entry lists 32 T cell receptor beta chains sequenced from one sample in a study of shared clonotypes between healthy human individuals. Clones were read by immunoSEQ multiplex PCR, and TCRdb kept only the in-frame ones, dropping some. The sample shows 2 million to 3 million clones, around 90% of them seen only once. Sequencing input: naive CD4+ T cells sorted from blood. The subset is: CD45RA+ positively selected. These receptors were taken from a young man in good health.

The chain uses TRBV2 and TRBJ2-3; 7 bases fit TRBD1. Germline V gives CDR1 SNHLY, CDR2 FYNNEI. V shed 8 bases, J shed 6 bases, and the junction held 11 bases outside the gene matches. This CDR3 contains 14 residues. The CDR3 sequence: CASAQTGIRDTQYF. The DNA of the CDR3 is TGTGCCAGCGCCCAGACAGGGATACGGGATACGCAGTATTTT.

The rearrangement joins TRBV5-6 to TRBJ2-1, with D unclear. The CDR3 extends over 15 amino acids. Per germline, CDR1 SGHDT and CDR2 YYEEEE. V lost 2 bases and J 7 bases, leaving 16 bases between the germline ends. The CDR3 here is CASSFQAAIGNEQFF. CDR3 sequence (DNA): TGTGCCAGCAGCTTCCAGGCGGCAATAGGAAATGAGCAGTTCTTC.

The CDR3 spells CAISISGGAYNEQFF. CDR3 in DNA: TGTGCCATCAGTATTAGCGGGGGGGCCTACAATGAGCAGTTCTTC. The rearrangement links TRBV10-3 to TRBJ2-1; 11 bases are shared with TRBD2. The V segment lost 5 bases and the J segment 2 bases; nucleotides outside the gene matches: 2. The CDR3 extends over 15 amino acids. Germline CDR1 reads ENHRY; CDR2 reads SYGVKD.

The V and J genes are TRBV6-6 and TRBJ1-1; D may be TRBD1 (5 bases). V lost 8 bases to trimming and J lost 3 bases, with 13 bases between them. Germline CDR1 MNHNY, CDR2 SVGAGI (reference sequence). The CDR3 loop spans 13 amino acids. The DNA of the CDR3 is TGTGCCAGCGAGGTCAGAGGGGACACTGAAGCTTTCTTT. Amino acids: CASEVRGDTEAFF.

J is TRBJ2-7 and V is TRBV11-2; possible D gene TRBD2, 6 bases. Germline V gene sequence: CDR1 SGHAT, CDR2 FQNNGV. V shed 1 base and J shed 0 bases, with 10 bases lying between them. CDR3 length: 15 amino acids. CDR3 in amino acids: CASSLGSSGSYEQYF. In nucleotides, the CDR3 is TGTGCCAGCAGCTTAGGGAGTAGCGGCTCCTACGAGCAGTACTTC.

About this clone: This CDR3 is also generated by other DNA sequences in the sample. The chain recombines TRBV18 with TRBJ2-5, with D possibly being TRBD1 (6 bases). Germline CDR1 is KGHSH and CDR2 is LQKENI. The CDR3 contains 13 residues. V was cut by 2 bases and J by 5 bases, with 9 bases left in between. CDR3 in amino acids: CASSPGTMETQYF. The CDR3 nucleotides are TGTGCCAGCTCACCAGGGACAATGGAGACCCAGTACTTC.

V usage is TRBV6-5 and J usage is TRBJ2-7, with 10 bases fitting TRBD1. Germline loops: CDR1 MNHEY, CDR2 SVGAGI. CDR3 size: 13 residues. J lost 5 bases, V lost 6 bases, and 4 bases had no gene match. In DNA, the CDR3 is TGTGCCAGCAGGGACAGGGGGACCCACGAGCAGTACTTC. It specifies CASRDRGTHEQYF.

A few counts support this clone. V usage is TRBV11-1 and J usage is TRBJ2-7; TRBD1 matches at 9 bases. The trim removed 5 bases at V and 3 bases at J, leaving 14 bases unmatched. The germline V gene encodes CDR1 SGHAT and CDR2 FQDESV (reference sequence). This CDR3 has 17 amino acids. The CDR3 region is CASSPYPGQGSYYEQYF. CDR3 in DNA: TGTGCCAGCAGCCCCTACCCGGGACAGGGTTCATACTACGAGCAGTACTTC.

The chain employs TRBV7-2 and TRBJ2-1; 11 nucleotides line up with TRBD2. With 3 bases clipped from V and 1 base from J, the junction kept 8 bases outside the gene matches. CDR1 is SGHTA, CDR2 FQGNSA, per germline. This CDR3 is 18 amino acids long. In nucleotides, the CDR3 is TGTGCCAGCAGCTTCATAGCGGGAGGGATTCGATCCTACAATGAGCAGTTCTTC. It codes for CASSFIAGGIRSYNEQFF.

The rearrangement links TRBV7-9 to TRBJ1-3; tentatively, D is TRBD1 (6 bases). The CDR3 covers 14 residues. V gave up 4 bases and J gave up 2 bases, with 9 bases separating them. Germline V gene lookup returns CDR1 SEHNR and CDR2 FQNEAQ (reference sequence). DNA of the CDR3: TGTGCCAGCAGCTCACAGGGCACTGGAAACACCATATATTTT. It specifies CASSSQGTGNTIYF.

This clone came up a few times. The rearrangement joins TRBV27 to TRBJ1-3; D call uncertain. Germline CDR1 and CDR2: MNHEY and SMNVEV (reference sequence). This CDR3 is 13 amino acids long. Trimming left V 3 bases short and J 2 bases short, with 5 bases between. The CDR3 reads CASSFGAGNTIYF. The CDR3 coding sequence is TGTGCCAGCAGTTTTGGGGCTGGAAACACCATATATTTT.

The CDR3 sequence: CASSPGRGNPTDTQYF. The CDR3 DNA is TGCGCCAGCAGCCCTGGACGTGGGAACCCCACAGATACGCAGTATTTT. The gene calls are TRBV5-1 and TRBJ2-3; D remains ambiguous. The CDR3 consists of 16 residues. V was shortened by 4 bases and J by 2 bases, with 17 bases between the two germline ends. Germline CDR1 and CDR2: SGHRS and YFSETQ.

A single count supports this clone. V and J are TRBV27 and TRBJ1-2; D may be TRBD1 (6 bases). Germline values: CDR1 MNHEY, CDR2 SMNVEV (reference sequence). V lost 6 bases to trimming and J lost 7 bases, with 15 bases between them. The length of the CDR3 is 13 residues. In DNA, the CDR3 is TGTGCCAGCAGATTCAGGGGTGCTGGTGGCTACACCTTC. Translating gives CASRFRGAGGYTF.

The chain joins TRBV5-1 to TRBJ2-3; 9 bases fit TRBD2. The CDR3 spans 14 residues. Germline CDR1 and CDR2: SGHRS and YFSETQ. Trimming took 9 bases from V and 1 from J; bases not matched to a gene: 6. CDR3 amino acids: CATAGGPGTDTQYF. The DNA of the CDR3 is TGCGCCACTGCGGGGGGGCCAGGCACAGATACGCAGTATTTT.

Worth noting for this clone: Other DNA sequences within the sample encode an identical CDR3. The rearrangement joins TRBV7-2 to TRBJ2-7; 7 bases are shared with TRBD2. V was pared by 0 bases and J by 0 bases, with 2 bases of the junction left unmatched. The V gene's germline CDR1 is SGHTA and CDR2 FQGNSA. This CDR3 is built from 15 residues. Here the CDR3 reads CASSLAAGLSYEQYF. The CDR3 nucleotides read TGTGCCAGCAGCTTAGCAGCGGGACTCTCCTACGAGCAGTACTTC.

The chain uses TRBV18 and TRBJ2-7; TRBD2 aligns across 8 bases. The germline CDR1 and CDR2 sequences are KGHSH and LQKENI. V shed 6 bases, J shed 2 bases, and the junction held 9 bases outside the gene matches. The CDR3 is 15 residues long. CDR3: CASSATDGGAYEQYF. The CDR3 nucleotides are TGTGCCAGCTCCGCAACGGACGGGGGGGCCTACGAGCAGTACTTC.

Remarks on this clone: Distinct nucleotide sequences in the sample also encode this CDR3. This chain uses TRBV5-1 with TRBJ1-1, with TRBD1 identical over 7 bases. From germline, CDR1 is SGHRS and CDR2 YFSETQ. The CDR3 totals 15 residues. V lost 4 bases to trimming and J lost 2 bases; unmatched junction nucleotides: 8. In nucleotides, the CDR3 is TGCGCCAGCAGCCCCCGGACAGGAGGTAACACTGAAGCTTTCTTT. Translated: CASSPRTGGNTEAFF.

The rearrangement links TRBV4-3 to TRBJ2-5; a possible D gene is TRBD1 (6 bases). Deletions cut 0 bases from V and 0 bases from J, with 14 bases between. CDR1 LGHNA and CDR2 YSLEER come from the germline V gene. The CDR3 runs to 17 residues. CDR3 protein: CASSQDPYGTHQETQYF. The CDR3 DNA is TGCGCCAGCAGCCAAGATCCATACGGGACACACCAAGAGACCCAGTACTTC.

V is TRBV29-1 and J is TRBJ1-2; maybe TRBD1 (6 bases). Trimming cost V 2 bases and J 5 bases, with 12 bases left between them. This CDR3 region has 13 residues. Germline V CDR1 and CDR2: SQVTM, ANQGSEA. The CDR3 loop is CSVESGRGYGYTF. DNA for the CDR3: TGCAGCGTTGAATCCGGGAGGGGGTATGGCTACACCTTC. Supplemented by reference TRBV29-1 and TRBJ1-2, the full variable domain reads SAVISQKPSRDICQRGTSLTIQCQVDSQVTMMFWYRQQPGQSLTLIATANQGSEATYESGFVIDKFPISRPNLTFSTLTVSNMSPEDSSIYLCSVESGRGYGYTFGSGTRLTVV.

This rearrangement joins TRBV5-4 to TRBJ1-2; D unclear. With 4 bases removed from V and 2 bases from J, the gap between germline ends came to 9 bases. Germline-derived CDR1 and CDR2 are SGHNT and YYREEE (reference sequence). The CDR3 is made up of 13 amino acids. Here the CDR3 DNA reads TGTGCCAGCAGCAATGGAGGAAACTATGGCTACACCTTC. Its protein is CASSNGGNYGYTF.

This chain uses TRBV11-3 with TRBJ1-5; D uncertain. Trimming pared 7 bases from V and 1 base from J, leaving 14 bases between. Germline loops: CDR1 SGHNT, CDR2 YENEEA. There are 15 residues in the CDR3. In DNA form, the CDR3 reads TGTGCCAGCACCCCTAAACACGGGAGCAATCAGCCCCAGCATTTT. This gives the protein CASTPKHGSNQPQHF. Full variable domain (remainder filled in from reference TRBV11-3 and TRBJ1-5): EAGVVQSPRYKIIEKKQPVAFWCNPISGHNTLYWYLQNLGQGPELLIRYENEEAVDDSQLPKDRFSAERLKGVDSTLKIQPAELGDSAVYLCASTPKHGSNQPQHFGDGTRLSIL.

The chain is built from TRBV28 and TRBJ2-2, with D possibly called TRBD1 or TRBD2 (5 bases each). V lost 3 bases, J lost 5 bases, and 22 bases lay in between. Germline loops: CDR1 MDHEN, CDR2 SYDVKM. The CDR3 has 18 amino acids. CDR3 sequence (DNA): TGTGCCAGCAGTTTCAAAACGGGGCCGACCGATAGGACCGGGGAGCTGTTTTTT. It translates to CASSFKTGPTDRTGELFF.

The V and J genes are TRBV11-2 and TRBJ2-3, with 14 bases matching TRBD2. V was pared by 5 bases and J by 4 bases, with 14 bases of the junction left unmatched. This CDR3 is built from 19 residues. Germline CDR1 reads SGHAT; CDR2 reads FQNNGV. CDR3 bases: TGTGCCAGCAGCCCCCTGACTAGCGGGAGGGATTGGTGGGCAGATACGCAGTATTTT. This gives the protein CASSPLTSGRDWWADTQYF.

The V gene is TRBV2, the J gene TRBJ2-2; 11 nucleotides line up with TRBD2. The CDR3 covers 18 residues. V dropped 8 bases and J dropped 1; count of bases not matched to a gene: 12. Germline lookup yields CDR1 SNHLY and CDR2 FYNNEI. The CDR3 bases are TGTGCCAGCGTCGGTTTTAGCGGGAGGGCGCGGAACACCGGGGAGCTGTTTTTT. It is translated as CASVGFSGRARNTGELFF. Combining the CDR3 with reference TRBV2 and TRBJ2-2 gives the whole variable domain EPEVTQTPSHQVTQMGQEVILRCVPISNHLYFYWYRQILGQKVEFLVSFYNNEISEKSEIFDDQFSVERPDGSNFTLKIRSTKLEDSAMYFCASVGFSGRARNTGELFFGEGSRLTVL.

The chain couples TRBV5-8 to TRBJ1-5; perhaps TRBD1 as D (5 bases). Trimming took 2 bases from V and 7 from J, leaving 19 bases between them. The CDR3 runs to 16 residues. CDR1 is SGHTS, CDR2 YDEGEE, per germline. This chain's CDR3 is CASSLVSLPGGQPQHF. DNA of the CDR3: TGTGCCAGCAGCTTAGTGTCCCTACCTGGGGGACAGCCCCAGCATTTT.

J is TRBJ2-7 and V is TRBV14; a weak D match, TRBD2 (6 bases). Germline CDR1 reads SGHDN; CDR2 reads FVKESK. Between the trimmed V and J ends, which lost 1 base and 4 bases, there was a span of 14 bases. The CDR3 loop spans 15 amino acids. This CDR3 reads CASSQATGEGYEQYF. CDR3 sequence (DNA): TGTGCCAGCAGCCAAGCTACGGGAGAAGGATACGAGCAGTACTTC.

V usage is TRBV7-6 and J usage is TRBJ2-6; 9 nucleotides agree with TRBD2. CDR1 and CDR2 (germline): SGHVS, FNYEAQ. The CDR3 sequence is 16 residues long. V dropped 4 bases and J dropped 4; count of bases not matched to a gene: 5. The CDR3 here is CASSSAGGHGANVLTF. The CDR3 DNA is TGTGCCAGCAGCTCCGCGGGGGGGCACGGGGCCAACGTCCTGACTTTC.

The V call is TRBV15, the J call TRBJ2-7; the match to TRBD2 covers 11 bases. Germline trimming cut 4 bases from V and 6 bases from J; bases unmatched to any gene: 11. The CDR3 is 16 amino acids. Germline V CDR1 and CDR2: LNHNV, YYDKDF (reference sequence). The CDR3 here is CATSNDYVAGGGEQYF. CDR3 nucleotide sequence: TGTGCCACCAGCAACGACTATGTAGCGGGAGGGGGCGAGCAGTACTTC. Full variable domain (missing parts from reference TRBV15 and TRBJ2-7): DAMVIQNPRYQVTQFGKPVTLSCSQTLNHNVMYWYQQKSSQAPKLLFHYYDKDFNNEADTPDNFQSRRPNTSFCFLDIRSPGLGDTAMYLCATSNDYVAGGGEQYFGPGTRLTVT.

The J gene is TRBJ2-5, the V gene TRBV5-1; D ambiguous. This CDR3 is 12 amino acids long. The V end lost 3 bases, the J end lost 5 bases, and 8 bases lay between the germline ends. CDR1 SGHRS and CDR2 YFSETQ come from the germline V gene. Here the CDR3 DNA reads TGCGCCAGCAGCTCGAGCTCGGAGACCCAGTACTTC. Translating it yields CASSSSSETQYF.

J is TRBJ2-6 and V is TRBV6-5; the D is unclear. The CDR3 spans 15 residues. With 6 bases removed from V and 0 bases from J, the gap between germline ends came to 9 bases. Germline-derived CDR1 and CDR2 are MNHEY and SVGAGI. CDR3 amino acids: CASRDPYSGANVLTF. In DNA form, the CDR3 reads TGTGCCAGCAGAGACCCTTACTCTGGGGCCAACGTCCTGACTTTC.

Worth noting for this clone: At one of its ends the junction is not consistent with the germline gene, which may arise from a read error. V and J are TRBV7-7 and TRBJ1-2, with D perhaps TRBD1 (6 bases). The CDR3 loop spans 15 amino acids. Germline assignment: CDR1 SSHAT and CDR2 FNYEAQ (reference sequence). CDR3 coding DNA: TGTGCTAGCAGCTTCCACAGGGTATGGGACTATGGCTACACCTTC. Translation gives CASSFHRVWDYGYTF.

The rearrangement uses TRBV9 and TRBJ2-5, with 9 bases matching TRBD2. Germline CDR1 SGDLS, CDR2 YYNGEE. The junction had 5 bases not matched to a gene; V was cut back by 3 bases and J by 2 bases. The CDR3 contains 15 residues. In nucleotides, the CDR3 is TGTGCCAGCAGCGAGACGACTAGCGGTCAAGAGACCCAGTACTTC. Amino acid sequence: CASSETTSGQETQYF.